This T cell receptor beta chain derives from a study of cytomegalovirus exposure and HLA in healthy donors. Concerning this clone: Antigen specificity is unknown.

The PCR had 60 Vbeta and 13 Jbeta primers. Some clones are missing from TCRdb's copy, which holds only in-frame ones; the method was immunoSEQ multiplex PCR. The sample holds about 180,000 clones; around 80% are singletons and the top ten take roughly 1.5%. Germline CDR1 LNHDA, CDR2 SQIVND (reference sequence). With 7 bases removed from V and 1 base from J, the gap between germline ends came to 13 bases. The CDR3 consists of 14 residues. Whole-study findings and limits: CMV serostatus was the sole immune exposure information available.

This TCR derives from a man in his late teens or twenties in good health and CMV-seronegative. The rearrangement links TRBV19 to TRBJ1-1; D perhaps matches TRBD1 (6 bases). The sequenced sample consisted of PBMCs. The CDR3 reads CASNKVGANTEAFF. DNA for the CDR3: TGTGCCAGTAATAAGGTGGGGGCGAACACTGAAGCTTTCTTT.